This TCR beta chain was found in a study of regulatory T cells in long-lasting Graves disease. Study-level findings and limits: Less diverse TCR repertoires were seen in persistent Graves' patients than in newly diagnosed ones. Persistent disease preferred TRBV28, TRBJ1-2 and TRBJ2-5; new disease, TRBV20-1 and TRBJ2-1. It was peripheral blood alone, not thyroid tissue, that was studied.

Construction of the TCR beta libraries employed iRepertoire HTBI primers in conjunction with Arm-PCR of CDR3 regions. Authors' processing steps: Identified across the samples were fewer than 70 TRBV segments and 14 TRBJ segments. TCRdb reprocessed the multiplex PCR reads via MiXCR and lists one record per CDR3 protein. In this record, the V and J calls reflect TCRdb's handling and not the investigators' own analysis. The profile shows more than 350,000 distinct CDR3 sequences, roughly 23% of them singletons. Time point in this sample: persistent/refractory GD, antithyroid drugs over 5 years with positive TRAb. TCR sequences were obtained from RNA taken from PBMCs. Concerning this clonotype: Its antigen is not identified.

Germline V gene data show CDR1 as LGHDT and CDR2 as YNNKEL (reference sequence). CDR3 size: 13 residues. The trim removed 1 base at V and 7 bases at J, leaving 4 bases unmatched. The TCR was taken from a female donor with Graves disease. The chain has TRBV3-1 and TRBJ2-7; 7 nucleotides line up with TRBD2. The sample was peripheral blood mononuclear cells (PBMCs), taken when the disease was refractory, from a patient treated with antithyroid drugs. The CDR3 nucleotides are TGTGCCAGCAGCCAAGGGCGGGAGTTAGAGCAGTACTTC. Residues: CASSQGRELEQYF.